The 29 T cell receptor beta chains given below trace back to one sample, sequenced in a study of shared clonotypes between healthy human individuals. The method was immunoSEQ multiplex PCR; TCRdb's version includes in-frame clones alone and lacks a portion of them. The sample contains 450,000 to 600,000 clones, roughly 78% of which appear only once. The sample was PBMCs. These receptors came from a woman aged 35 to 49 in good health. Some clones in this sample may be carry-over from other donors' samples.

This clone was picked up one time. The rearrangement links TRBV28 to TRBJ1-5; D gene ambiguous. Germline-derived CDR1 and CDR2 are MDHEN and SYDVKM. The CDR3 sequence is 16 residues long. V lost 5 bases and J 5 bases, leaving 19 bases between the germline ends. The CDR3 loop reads CASSPDLGSPDQPQHF. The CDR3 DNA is TGTGCCAGCAGTCCGGACCTGGGCAGCCCGGATCAGCCCCAGCATTTT.

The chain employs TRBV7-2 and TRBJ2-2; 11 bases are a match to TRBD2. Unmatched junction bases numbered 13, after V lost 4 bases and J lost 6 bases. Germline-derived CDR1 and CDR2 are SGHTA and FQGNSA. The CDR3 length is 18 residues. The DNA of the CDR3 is TGTGCCAGCAGCTCTGTAGTCGTGCTAGCGGGAGGTGCCGGGGAGCTGTTTTTT. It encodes CASSSVVVLAGGAGELFF.

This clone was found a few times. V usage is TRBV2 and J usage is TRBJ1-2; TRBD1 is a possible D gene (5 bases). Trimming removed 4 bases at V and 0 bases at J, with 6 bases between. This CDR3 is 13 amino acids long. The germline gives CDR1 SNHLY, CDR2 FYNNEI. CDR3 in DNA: TGTGCCAGCAGTGGACAGACTAACTATGGCTACACCTTC. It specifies CASSGQTNYGYTF.

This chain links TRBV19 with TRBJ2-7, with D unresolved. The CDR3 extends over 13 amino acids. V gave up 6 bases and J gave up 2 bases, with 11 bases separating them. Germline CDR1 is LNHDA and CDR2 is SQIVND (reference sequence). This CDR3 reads CASSLAEPYEQYF. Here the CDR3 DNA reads TGTGCCAGTAGCTTGGCGGAACCCTACGAGCAGTACTTC.

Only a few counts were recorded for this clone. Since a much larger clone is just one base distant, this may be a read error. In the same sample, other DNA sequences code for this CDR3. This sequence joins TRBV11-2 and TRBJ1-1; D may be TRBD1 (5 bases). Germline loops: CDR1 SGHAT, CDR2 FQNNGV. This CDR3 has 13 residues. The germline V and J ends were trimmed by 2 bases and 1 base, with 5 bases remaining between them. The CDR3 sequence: CASSLRGNTEAFF. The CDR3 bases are TGTGCCAGCAGCTTAAGGGGGAACACTGAAGCTTTCTTT.

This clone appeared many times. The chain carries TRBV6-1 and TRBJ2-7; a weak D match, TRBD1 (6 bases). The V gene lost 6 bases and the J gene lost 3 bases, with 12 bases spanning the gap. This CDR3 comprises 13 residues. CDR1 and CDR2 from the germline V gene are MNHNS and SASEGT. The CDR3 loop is CASRTKGVYEQYF. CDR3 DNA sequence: TGTGCCAGCAGAACTAAGGGGGTCTACGAGCAGTACTTC.

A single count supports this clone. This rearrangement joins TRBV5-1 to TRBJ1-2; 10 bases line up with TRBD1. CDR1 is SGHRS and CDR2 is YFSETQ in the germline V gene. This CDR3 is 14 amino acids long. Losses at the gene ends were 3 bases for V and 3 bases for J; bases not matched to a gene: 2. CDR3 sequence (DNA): TGCGCCAGCAGCTCGGACAGGGGGTACTATGGCTACACCTTC. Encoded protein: CASSSDRGYYGYTF.

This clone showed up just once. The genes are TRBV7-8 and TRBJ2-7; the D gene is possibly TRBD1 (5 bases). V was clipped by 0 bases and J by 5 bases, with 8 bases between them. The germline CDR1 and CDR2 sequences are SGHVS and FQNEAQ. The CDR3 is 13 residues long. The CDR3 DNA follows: TGTGCCAGCAGCTTAGCAGGGGCCCACGAGCAGTACTTC. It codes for CASSLAGAHEQYF.

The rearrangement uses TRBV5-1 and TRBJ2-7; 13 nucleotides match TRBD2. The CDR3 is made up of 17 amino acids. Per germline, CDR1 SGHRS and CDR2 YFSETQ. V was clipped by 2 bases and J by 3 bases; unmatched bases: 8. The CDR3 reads CASSFRLAGGQIYEQYF. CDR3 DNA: TGCGCCAGCAGCTTCCGACTAGCGGGAGGCCAAATCTACGAGCAGTACTTC. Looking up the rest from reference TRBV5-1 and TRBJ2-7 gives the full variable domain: KAGVTQTPRYLIKTRGQQVTLSCSPISGHRSVSWYQQTPGQGLQFLFEYFSETQRNKGNFPGRFSGRQFSNSRSEMNVSTLELGDSALYLCASSFRLAGGQIYEQYFGPGTRLTVT.

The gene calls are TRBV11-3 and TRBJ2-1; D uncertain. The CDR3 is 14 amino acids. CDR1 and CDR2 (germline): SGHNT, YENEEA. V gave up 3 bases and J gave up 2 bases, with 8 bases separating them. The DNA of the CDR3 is TGTGCCAGCAGCTTGGGTGTGGCCTACAATGAGCAGTTCTTC. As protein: CASSLGVAYNEQFF.

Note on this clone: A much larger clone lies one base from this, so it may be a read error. The CDR3 sequence is CASRTENTGELFF. CDR3 bases: TGTGCCAGCAGGACAGAGAACACCGGGGAGCTGTTTTTT. V is TRBV27 and J is TRBJ2-2; a weak D match, TRBD1 (5 bases). The CDR3 has 13 amino acids. V was clipped by 6 bases and J by 1 base, with 6 bases between them. Germline V gene lookup returns CDR1 MNHEY and CDR2 SMNVEV (reference sequence).

Here the CDR3 DNA reads TGTGCCAGCGAGGGGGCAGTTGAAGCTTTCTTT. Its translation is CASEGAVEAFF. The chain joins TRBV6-1 to TRBJ1-1; the match to TRBD1 covers 7 bases. Looked up from germline, CDR1 is MNHNS and CDR2 is SASEGT. Germline trimming cut 8 bases from V and 7 bases from J; bases unmatched to any gene: 4. CDR3 size: 11 residues.

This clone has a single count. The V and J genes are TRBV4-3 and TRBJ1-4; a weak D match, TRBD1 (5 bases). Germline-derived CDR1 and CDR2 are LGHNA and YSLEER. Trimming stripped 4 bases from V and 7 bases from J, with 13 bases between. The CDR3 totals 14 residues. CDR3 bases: TGCGCCAGCAGCCCTCCGGGGCAAGCTGAAAAACTGTTTTTT. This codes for CASSPPGQAEKLFF.

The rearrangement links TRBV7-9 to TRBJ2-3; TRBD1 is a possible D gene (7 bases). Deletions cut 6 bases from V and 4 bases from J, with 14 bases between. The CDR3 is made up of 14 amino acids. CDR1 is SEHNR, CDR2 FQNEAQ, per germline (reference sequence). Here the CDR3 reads CASRFDREADTQYF. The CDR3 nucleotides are TGTGCCAGCAGATTCGACAGGGAGGCAGATACGCAGTATTTT.

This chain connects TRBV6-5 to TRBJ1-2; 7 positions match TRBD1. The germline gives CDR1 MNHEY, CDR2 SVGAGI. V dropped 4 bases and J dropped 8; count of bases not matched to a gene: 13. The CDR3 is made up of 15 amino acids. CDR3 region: CASSFVTTGKRGYTF. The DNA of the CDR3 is TGTGCCAGCAGTTTCGTAACGACAGGGAAGAGAGGCTACACCTTC.

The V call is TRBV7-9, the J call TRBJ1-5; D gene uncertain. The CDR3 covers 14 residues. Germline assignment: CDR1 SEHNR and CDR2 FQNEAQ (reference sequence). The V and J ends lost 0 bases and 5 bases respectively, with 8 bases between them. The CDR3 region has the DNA TGTGCCAGCAGCTTAGCAGTTGGGGATCAGCCCCAGCATTTT. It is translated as CASSLAVGDQPQHF.

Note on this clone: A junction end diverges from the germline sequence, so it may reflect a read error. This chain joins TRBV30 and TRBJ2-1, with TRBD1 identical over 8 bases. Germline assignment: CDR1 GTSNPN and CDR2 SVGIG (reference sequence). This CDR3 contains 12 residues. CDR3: CAWRTSGTGLLF. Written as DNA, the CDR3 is TGTGCCTGGAGGACATCCGGGACAGGTTTGCTCTTC.

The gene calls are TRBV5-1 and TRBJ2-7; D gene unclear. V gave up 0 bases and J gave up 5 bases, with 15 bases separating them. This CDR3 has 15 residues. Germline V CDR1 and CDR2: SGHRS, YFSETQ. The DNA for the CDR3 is TGCGCCAGCAGCTTGGAAGGACGATCCTTAGACGAGCAGTACTTC. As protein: CASSLEGRSLDEQYF.

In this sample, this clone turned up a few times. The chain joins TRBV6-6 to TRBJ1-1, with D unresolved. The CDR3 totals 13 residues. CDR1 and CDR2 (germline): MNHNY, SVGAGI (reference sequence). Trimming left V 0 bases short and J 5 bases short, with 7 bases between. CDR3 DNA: TGTGCCAGCAGTTACTCGATCACAACTGAAGCTTTCTTT. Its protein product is CASSYSITTEAFF.

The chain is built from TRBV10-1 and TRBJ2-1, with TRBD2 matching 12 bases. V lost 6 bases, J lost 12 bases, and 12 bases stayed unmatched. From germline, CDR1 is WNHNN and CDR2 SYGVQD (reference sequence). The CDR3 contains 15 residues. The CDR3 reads CASSVTSGRPPSQFF. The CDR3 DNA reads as TGCGCCAGCAGCGTTACTAGCGGGAGGCCGCCCTCGCAGTTCTTC.

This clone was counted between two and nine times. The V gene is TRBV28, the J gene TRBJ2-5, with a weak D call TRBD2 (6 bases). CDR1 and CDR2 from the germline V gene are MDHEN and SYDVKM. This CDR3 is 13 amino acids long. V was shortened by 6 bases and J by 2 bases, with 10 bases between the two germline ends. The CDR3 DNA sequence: TGTGCCAGCAGCGCGGGGATACAAGAGACCCAGTACTTC. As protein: CASSAGIQETQYF.

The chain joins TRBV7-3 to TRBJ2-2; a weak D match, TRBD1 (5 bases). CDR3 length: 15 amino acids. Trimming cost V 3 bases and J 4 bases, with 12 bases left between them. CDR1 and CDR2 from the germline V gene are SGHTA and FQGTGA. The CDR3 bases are TGTGCCAGCAGCTTCGGACCAAGGGGCACCGGGGAGCTGTTTTTT. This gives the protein CASSFGPRGTGELFF.

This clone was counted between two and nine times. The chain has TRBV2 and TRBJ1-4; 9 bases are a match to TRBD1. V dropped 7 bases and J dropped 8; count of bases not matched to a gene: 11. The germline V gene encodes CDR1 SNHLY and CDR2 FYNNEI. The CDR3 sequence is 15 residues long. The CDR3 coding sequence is TGTGCCAGCATGGCCCGGGGACAGGGACGAGAAAAACTGTTTTTT. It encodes CASMARGQGREKLFF.

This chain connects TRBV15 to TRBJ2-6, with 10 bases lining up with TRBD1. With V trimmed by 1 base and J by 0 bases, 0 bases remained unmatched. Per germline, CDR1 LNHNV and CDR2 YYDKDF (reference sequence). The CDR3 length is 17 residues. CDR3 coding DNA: TGTGCCACCAGCAGAGGGACAGGGGGCTCTGGGGCCAACGTCCTGACTTTC. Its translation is CATSRGTGGSGANVLTF.

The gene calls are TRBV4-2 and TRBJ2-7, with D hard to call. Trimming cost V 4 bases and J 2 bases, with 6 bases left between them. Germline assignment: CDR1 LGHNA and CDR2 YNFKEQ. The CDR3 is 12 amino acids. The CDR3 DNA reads TGTGCCAGCAGCCCCCGGCCCTACGAGCAGTACTTC. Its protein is CASSPRPYEQYF.

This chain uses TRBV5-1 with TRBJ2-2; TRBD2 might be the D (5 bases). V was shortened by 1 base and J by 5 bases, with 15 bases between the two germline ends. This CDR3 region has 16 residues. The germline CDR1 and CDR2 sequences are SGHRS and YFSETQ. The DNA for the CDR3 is TGCGCCAGCAGCTTGCGGCGGGTAGGTGGTACCGGGGAGCTGTTTTTT. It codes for CASSLRRVGGTGELFF.

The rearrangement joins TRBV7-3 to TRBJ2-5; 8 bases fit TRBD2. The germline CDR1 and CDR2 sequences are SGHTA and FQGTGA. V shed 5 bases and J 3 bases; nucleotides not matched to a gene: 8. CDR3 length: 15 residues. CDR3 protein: CASSHRAGAEETQYF. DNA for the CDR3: TGTGCCAGCAGCCATCGAGCGGGAGCCGAAGAGACCCAGTACTTC.

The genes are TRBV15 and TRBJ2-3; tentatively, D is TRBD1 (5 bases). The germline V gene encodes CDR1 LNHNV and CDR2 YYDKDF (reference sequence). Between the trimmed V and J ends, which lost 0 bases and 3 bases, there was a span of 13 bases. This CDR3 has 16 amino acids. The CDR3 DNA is TGTGCCACCAGCAGAGATCTGTACAGGATGACAGATACGCAGTATTTT. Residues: CATSRDLYRMTDTQYF.

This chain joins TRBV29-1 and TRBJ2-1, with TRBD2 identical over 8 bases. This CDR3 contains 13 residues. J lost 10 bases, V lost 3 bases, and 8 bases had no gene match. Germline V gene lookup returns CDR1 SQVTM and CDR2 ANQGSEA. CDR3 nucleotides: TGCAGCGTTGAGGCTCGGGAGGGTGGAGAGCAGTTCTTC. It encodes CSVEAREGGEQFF.